This T cell receptor (beta chain) was documented in a study of naive and memory T cell subsets. Cells stained for CD3, CD4, CD8, CD45RA and CD27 were sorted into four subsets. The ends were cut back, 5 bases at V and 0 bases at J, with 16 bases in the middle. Germline CDR1 is SGHVS and CDR2 is FQNEAQ. The CDR3 is made up of 16 amino acids. The beta constant-region primer was an equimolar mix of two oligonucleotides covering TRBC1 and TRBC2. Each CDR3 protein is one row after TCRdb ran MiXCR on the UMI-ligation and nested PCR reads. The repertoire holds about 80,000 distinct CDR3 sequences, with around 13% as singletons.

The chain combines TRBV7-8 with TRBJ1-1; possible D gene TRBD1, 6 bases. Sequenced input: central memory CD4+ T cells from blood. The source is a human donor in good health. CDR3 amino acids: CASSLRQVTMNTEAFF. CDR3 DNA: TGTGCCAGCAGCCTAAGACAGGTTACGATGAACACTGAAGCTTTCTTT.